A single sample is the source of the 27 T cell receptor beta chains below, sequenced in a study of STAT5B mutations in CD4+ large granular lymphocyte leukemia. The repertoire was sequenced with immunoSEQ multiplex PCR; TCRdb's copy has only in-frame clones and lacks some. The table records about 35,000 clones, around 67% of them present only once. Sequenced input: CD4+ T cells from blood buffy coats. Receptors were obtained from a human donor in good health.

V usage is TRBV5-1 and J usage is TRBJ2-1; 7 bases map to TRBD2. Looked up from germline, CDR1 is SGHRS and CDR2 is YFSETQ. The V segment lost 0 bases and the J segment 4 bases; nucleotides outside the gene matches: 4. This CDR3 region has 15 residues. The CDR3 DNA reads TGCGCCAGCAGCTTGGCGGCTAGCGGTTACAATGAGCAGTTCTTC. Encoded protein: CASSLAASGYNEQFF.

V gene TRBV29-1 combines with J gene TRBJ1-1; D call uncertain. The germline V gene has CDR1 SQVTM and CDR2 ANQGSEA. This CDR3 region has 13 residues. V was cut by 8 bases and J by 2 bases, with 15 bases left in between. In DNA form, the CDR3 reads TGCAGCACGAGAGGTGGGGTAAACACTGAAGCTTTCTTT. This sequence encodes CSTRGGVNTEAFF. Drawing the rest from reference TRBV29-1 and TRBJ1-1, the complete variable domain is SAVISQKPSRDICQRGTSLTIQCQVDSQVTMMFWYRQQPGQSLTLIATANQGSEATYESGFVIDKFPISRPNLTFSTLTVSNMSPEDSSIYLCSTRGGVNTEAFFGQGTRLTVV.

The chain employs TRBV9 and TRBJ2-5; D remains unclear. Trimming removed 7 bases from V and 2 bases from J, with 18 bases in between. Germline CDR1 reads SGDLS; CDR2 reads YYNGEE. The CDR3 has 15 amino acids. In DNA form, the CDR3 reads TGTGCCAGCGCCATCCGGGTGGGGTTTCAAGAGACCCAGTACTTC. This sequence encodes CASAIRVGFQETQYF.

This sequence joins TRBV28 and TRBJ1-3; tentatively, D is TRBD1 (6 bases). The CDR3 is 15 amino acids. Germline assignment: CDR1 MDHEN and CDR2 SYDVKM. Trimming stripped 5 bases from V and 0 bases from J, with 11 bases between. The CDR3: CASSPGGSSGNTIYF. CDR3 bases: TGTGCCAGCAGTCCCGGGGGCTCCTCTGGAAACACCATATATTTT.

This clone appeared a single time. The chain joins TRBV28 to TRBJ1-2; D unresolved. The CDR3 is 14 amino acids. Trimming pared 5 bases from V and 0 bases from J, leaving 10 bases between. CDR1 is MDHEN, CDR2 SYDVKM, per germline. The CDR3 region is CASSTSGANYGYTF. The CDR3 DNA follows: TGTGCCAGCAGTACGTCAGGAGCTAACTATGGCTACACCTTC.

In its sample, this clone was seen a few times. The V and J genes are TRBV18 and TRBJ2-2; D unclear. The CDR3 covers 14 residues. Trimming cost V 6 bases and J 0 bases, with 8 bases left between them. Germline loops: CDR1 KGHSH, CDR2 LQKENI. The DNA for the CDR3 is TGTGCCAGCTCGCCTGAACCGAACACCGGGGAGCTGTTTTTT. Translating it yields CASSPEPNTGELFF.

This chain uses TRBV12-5 with TRBJ2-7; unclear D gene. Between the trimmed V and J ends, which lost 6 bases and 3 bases, there was a span of 12 bases. The CDR3 is 13 residues long. CDR1 and CDR2 from the germline V gene are LGHNT and FRNRAP. The chain's CDR3 is CASGLRISYEQYF. DNA of the CDR3: TGTGCTAGTGGCCTTCGGATTAGCTACGAGCAGTACTTC.

This clone came up once. The V and J genes are TRBV12-5 and TRBJ1-2; TRBD1 matches 7 bases. The CDR3 spans 16 residues. Germline V lookup: CDR1 LGHNT, CDR2 FRNRAP. V was pared by 5 bases and J by 2 bases, with 11 bases of the junction left unmatched. CDR3 sequence (DNA): TGTGCTAGTGGTCTGAGACAGGGCGAGGTGAACTATGGCTACACCTTC. This translates into CASGLRQGEVNYGYTF.

The chain couples TRBV7-9 to TRBJ2-3; TRBD1 matches 7 bases. This CDR3 is 14 amino acids long. The germline gives CDR1 SEHNR, CDR2 FQNEAQ (reference sequence). After removal of 2 bases from V and 4 bases from J, the junction contained 3 bases not matched to a gene. Written as DNA, the CDR3 is TGTGCCAGCAGCTTAAGAGGGGGCCCAGATACGCAGTATTTT. Protein sequence: CASSLRGGPDTQYF.

The chain carries TRBV19 and TRBJ1-2, with TRBD1 as a possible D gene (5 bases). Germline V gives CDR1 LNHDA, CDR2 SQIVND (reference sequence). V was pared by 5 bases and J by 1 base, with 14 bases between. This CDR3 contains 15 residues. In nucleotides, the CDR3 is TGTGCCAGTAGTTCACAGGAGATCCTTAACTATGGCTACACCTTC. Its translation: CASSSQEILNYGYTF.

V usage is TRBV18 and J usage is TRBJ1-2; D not certain. The CDR3 sequence is 13 residues long. V was cut by 3 bases and J by 7 bases, with 12 bases left in between. Germline assignment: CDR1 KGHSH and CDR2 LQKENI. The CDR3 DNA reads TGTGCCAGCTCACCGGGAGAGGGAGGTGGCTACACCTTC. Amino acid sequence: CASSPGEGGGYTF.

The gene calls are TRBV19 and TRBJ1-3, with D perhaps matching TRBD1 (5 bases). The germline CDR1 and CDR2 sequences are LNHDA and SQIVND (reference sequence). CDR3 size: 13 residues. Trimming removed 3 bases from V and 5 bases from J, with 8 bases in between. This chain's CDR3 is CASSMQGRNTIYF. CDR3 nucleotides: TGTGCCAGTAGTATGCAGGGAAGAAACACCATATATTTT.

Written as DNA, the CDR3 is TGTGCCAGCAGCGGACGGGACAGCTTAAGCACAGATACGCAGTATTTT. This encodes CASSGRDSLSTDTQYF. The chain is built from TRBV11-2 and TRBJ2-3, with 7 bases fitting TRBD1. The CDR3 covers 16 residues. Germline-derived CDR1 and CDR2 are SGHAT and FQNNGV. V was clipped by 5 bases and J by 0 bases; unmatched bases: 8.

CDR3 sequence reads: CASSLGGVFVEQFF. DNA for the CDR3: TGTGCCAGCAGCTTGGGAGGTGTTTTTGTTGAGCAGTTCTTC. This rearrangement joins TRBV5-6 to TRBJ2-1; D is undetermined. V lost 0 bases, J lost 9 bases, and 13 bases lay in between. The germline gives CDR1 SGHDT, CDR2 YYEEEE. CDR3 length: 14 residues.

This rearrangement joins TRBV11-2 to TRBJ2-2, with 7 bases matching TRBD1. V dropped 4 bases and J dropped 1; count of bases not matched to a gene: 6. The CDR3 runs to 16 residues. CDR1 SGHAT and CDR2 FQNNGV come from the germline V gene. In DNA form, the CDR3 reads TGTGCCAGCAGCTCACCAAGGACAGGGAACACCGGGGAGCTGTTTTTT. Protein sequence: CASSSPRTGNTGELFF.

This chain joins TRBV6-5 and TRBJ1-2; weak D call: TRBD1 (5 bases). Germline CDR1 reads MNHEY; CDR2 reads SVGAGI. The V and J ends lost 4 bases and 3 bases respectively, with 15 bases between them. The CDR3 covers 15 residues. CDR3 DNA sequence: TGTGCCAGCAGTTCACCGACCGGGGGGGACTATGGCTACACCTTC. Encoded protein: CASSSPTGGDYGYTF.

V and J are TRBV7-2 and TRBJ2-7; TRBD1 agrees at 7 bases. Germline V CDR1 and CDR2: SGHTA, FQGNSA. V lost 5 bases and J lost 2; bases outside the gene matches: 9. The CDR3 runs 15 residues. In DNA, the CDR3 is TGTGCCAGCAGCGTGACGACAGGGAGCACCTACGAGCAGTACTTC. Translation: CASSVTTGSTYEQYF.

The V and J genes are TRBV12-5 and TRBJ1-4; 7 nucleotides agree with TRBD1. The CDR3 is 16 residues long. V shed 0 bases, J shed 1 base, and the junction held 2 bases outside the gene matches. Germline V gives CDR1 LGHNT, CDR2 FRNRAP. The chain's CDR3 is CASGLVQGVTNEKLFF. The CDR3 bases are TGTGCTAGTGGTTTGGTTCAGGGGGTAACTAATGAAAAACTGTTTTTT.

The V and J genes are TRBV10-3 and TRBJ2-7, with 11 nucleotides matching TRBD2. V shed 6 bases, J shed 2 bases, and the junction held 3 bases outside the gene matches. CDR3 size: 14 residues. Germline CDR1 ENHRY, CDR2 SYGVKD. The CDR3 region is CAIRASGGTYEQYF. CDR3 in DNA: TGTGCCATCAGAGCTAGCGGGGGGACCTACGAGCAGTACTTC.

V gene TRBV2 combines with J gene TRBJ1-5; TRBD1 matches 7 bases. After removal of 6 bases from V and 5 bases from J, the junction contained 19 bases not matched to a gene. This CDR3 has 18 residues. The germline gives CDR1 SNHLY, CDR2 FYNNEI. CDR3 sequence reads: CASSLLAARGQGDQPQHF. The CDR3 DNA reads as TGTGCCAGCAGCCTGCTTGCAGCTAGGGGGCAGGGAGATCAGCCCCAGCATTTT.

The chain uses TRBV14 and TRBJ1-3, with a possible D match to TRBD1 (5 bases). The CDR3 has 13 residues. Trimming left V 6 bases short and J 8 bases short, with 14 bases between. Germline values: CDR1 SGHDN, CDR2 FVKESK. The CDR3 bases are TGTGCCAGCAGACCACAAGGGGCCGACACCATATATTTT. Amino acids: CASRPQGADTIYF.

This clone was counted a single time. The rearrangement uses TRBV7-9 and TRBJ1-2; no clear D. V was trimmed by 3 bases and J by 4 bases, leaving 9 bases between them. The CDR3 contains 13 residues. Per the germline V gene, CDR1 is SEHNR and CDR2 is FQNEAQ (reference sequence). The chain's CDR3 is CASSLGGSYGYTF. The CDR3 bases are TGTGCCAGCAGCTTGGGAGGGAGCTATGGCTACACCTTC. Combining the CDR3 with reference TRBV7-9 and TRBJ1-2 gives the whole variable domain DTGVSQNPRHKITKRGQNVTFRCDPISEHNRLYWYRQTLGQGPEFLTYFQNEAQLEKSRLLSDRFSAERPKGSFSTLEIQRTEQGDSAMYLCASSLGGSYGYTFGSGTRLTVV.

The chain carries TRBV18 and TRBJ2-3; 10 bases agree with TRBD2. Germline CDR1 KGHSH, CDR2 LQKENI. The CDR3 is 16 residues long. J lost 2 bases, V lost 3 bases, and 5 bases had no gene match. CDR3 sequence: CASSPVAGGLTDTQYF. The CDR3 DNA sequence: TGTGCCAGCTCACCTGTAGCGGGGGGCCTCACAGATACGCAGTATTTT.

This clone was counted a few times. The rearrangement uses TRBV25-1 and TRBJ2-7; no clear D. This CDR3 is built from 13 residues. The germline V and J ends were trimmed by 3 bases and 2 bases, with 8 bases remaining between them. Germline V CDR1 and CDR2: MGHDK, SYGVNS. CDR3 sequence: CASSDRIAYEQYF. The CDR3 DNA reads as TGTGCCAGCAGTGATCGGATCGCCTACGAGCAGTACTTC.

The V call is TRBV5-5, the J call TRBJ1-2; 7 bases align to TRBD1. This CDR3 is 15 amino acids long. Germline CDR1 is SGHKS and CDR2 is YYEKEE (reference sequence). Trimming took 3 bases from V and 0 from J; bases not matched to a gene: 5. CDR3 coding DNA: TGTGCCAGCAGCTACTGGACAGGCCCTAACTATGGCTACACCTTC. Protein: CASSYWTGPNYGYTF.

This chain connects TRBV5-6 to TRBJ2-3; D is ambiguous. This CDR3 spans 12 amino acids. The V gene's germline CDR1 is SGHDT and CDR2 YYEEEE. V lost 4 bases to trimming and J lost 3 bases, with 6 bases between them. CDR3 DNA: TGTGCCAGCAGCCCCGCGACAGATACGCAGTATTTT. This gives the protein CASSPATDTQYF.

This clone was seen only a few times. The chain employs TRBV11-1 and TRBJ1-4; D is undetermined. The V end was cut by 7 bases, the J end by 8 bases, with 20 bases between. The CDR3 runs 15 residues. Germline CDR1 and CDR2: SGHAT and FQDESV (reference sequence). The CDR3 nucleotides are TGTGCCAGCACCTCAGAGTGGGAACCGGGGGAAAAACTGTTTTTT. Protein sequence: CASTSEWEPGEKLFF.